This TCR beta chain is drawn from a study of blood T cell repertoires in COVID-19. The method was immunoSEQ multiplex PCR; TCRdb's version includes in-frame clones alone and lacks a portion of them. The sample carries about 170,000 clones, approximately 89% recorded once. Germline V lookup: CDR1 SGHRS, CDR2 YFSETQ. This CDR3 contains 15 residues. Unmatched junction bases numbered 6, after V lost 4 bases and J lost 3 bases. Sequencing input: PBMCs or T cells enriched from blood (not recorded which). The source is a woman aged 18-35 years who had recovered from COVID-19. The V call is TRBV5-1, the J call TRBJ2-3; 9 bases match TRBD2. In nucleotides, the CDR3 is TGCGCCAGCAGCGGGACGGGACTAGCTACAGATACGCAGTATTTT. It is translated as CASSGTGLATDTQYF. The full variable domain, in which reference TRBV5-1 and TRBJ2-3 provide the parts outside the CDR3, is KAGVTQTPRYLIKTRGQQVTLSCSPISGHRSVSWYQQTPGQGLQFLFEYFSETQRNKGNFPGRFSGRQFSNSRSEMNVSTLELGDSALYLCASSGTGLATDTQYFGPGTRLTVL.